The rows below give T cell receptor beta chains drawn from one sample of a study of blood T cell repertoires in COVID-19. The data were produced by immunoSEQ multiplex PCR, yet TCRdb's version contains in-frame clones alone and is incomplete. Among about 110,000 clones, approximately 90% were seen once, and the ten largest hold 6.8%. Sequenced material: peripheral blood. Source of these receptors: a man in his forties or fifties with active or convalescent COVID-19. CDR3s include the opening cysteine and the closing phenylalanine or tryptophan. Each record gives: CDR3 DNA, CDR3 protein, V gene, J gene, D gene, clone size. A D gene is named only where the DNA matches it firmly. The size field is filled for only some rows; it gives once, few, many or a size class.

DNA: TGTGCCAGCAGCACGACCCTTGACAGTGAAGCTTTCTTT; CDR3: CASSTTLDSEAFF; V: TRBV7-8; J: TRBJ1-1; D: .; size: .
DNA: TGTGCCAGCAGCTTAAGACTAGCGGGAGTCGGGCGGGGCTACGAGCAGTACTTC; CDR3: CASSLRLAGVGRGYEQYF; V: TRBV7-8; J: TRBJ2-7; D: TRBD2; size: .
DNA: TGTGCCAGCAGCCAGGGGACTCAGGCGGGTAATGAAAAACTGTTTTTT; CDR3: CASSQGTQAGNEKLFF; V: TRBV3-1/TRBV3-2; J: TRBJ1-4; D: .; size: once
DNA: TGCGCCAGCAGCCAAGAGGCCCCCAGACTGGGAAACACCATATATTTT; CDR3: CASSQEAPRLGNTIYF; V: TRBV4-1; J: TRBJ1-3; D: .; size: .
DNA: TGCAGCAGGACAGGGGCTTCCGGCTACACCTTC; CDR3: CSRTGASGYTF; V: TRBV20-1; J: TRBJ1-2; D: TRBD1; size: .
DNA: TGTGCCAGCAGCTTGGAGGCTAGCGGGAGGGTAACTGGGGCCAACGTCCTGACTTTC; CDR3: CASSLEASGRVTGANVLTF; V: TRBV5-8; J: TRBJ2-6; D: TRBD2; size: .
DNA: TGTGCCATCAGTTCAGGACTAGCGGGTAATTACGAGCAGTACTTC; CDR3: CAISSGLAGNYEQYF; V: TRBV10-3; J: TRBJ2-7; D: TRBD2; size: .
DNA: TGTGCCAGCAGCTCTAGGGGTCTCGACACCGGGGAGCTGTTTTTT; CDR3: CASSSRGLDTGELFF; V: TRBV7-2; J: TRBJ2-2; D: .; size: .
DNA: TGTGCCAGCAGCCCGGATCAGGGACGGGAGGCTTTCTTT; CDR3: CASSPDQGREAFF; V: TRBV2; J: TRBJ1-1; D: .; size: once
DNA: TGTGCCAGCAGCCAATTTAGCGGAAGCCGCACAGATACGCAGTATTTT; CDR3: CASSQFSGSRTDTQYF; V: TRBV7-9; J: TRBJ2-3; D: .; size: .
DNA: TGTGCCAGCAGCGACCCCGGGACTAGCGGGAAAGATACGCAGTATTTT; CDR3: CASSDPGTSGKDTQYF; V: TRBV21-1; J: TRBJ2-3; D: .; size: .
DNA: TGTGCCAGCAGTGTCAGGACCCTCCGGAGGGACACTGAAGCTTTCTTT; CDR3: CASSVRTLRRDTEAFF; V: TRBV6-1; J: TRBJ1-1; D: .; size: once
DNA: TGTGCCAGCAGCCTCGGACAGGCCGGGGACGAGCAGTACTTC; CDR3: CASSLGQAGDEQYF; V: TRBV9; J: TRBJ2-7; D: TRBD1; size: .
DNA: TGTGCCAGCAGCCTAGCCGGGACTAGCTATTACAATGAGCAGTTCTTC; CDR3: CASSLAGTSYYNEQFF; V: TRBV3-1/TRBV3-2; J: TRBJ2-1; D: TRBD2; size: .
DNA: TGTGCCAGCAGTTACTCGACGGGACTAGCGGGAGTCCCAGGAACGGGAGATACGCAGTATTTT; CDR3: CASSYSTGLAGVPGTGDTQYF; V: TRBV6-2/TRBV6-3; J: TRBJ2-3; D: TRBD2; size: .
DNA: TGTGCCTGGAGCGAGGGACTAGCGCTCTACAATGAGCAGTTCTTC; CDR3: CAWSEGLALYNEQFF; V: TRBV30; J: TRBJ2-1; D: TRBD2; size: .
DNA: TGTGCCAGTAGACAGGGTGTAGCCAAAAACATTCAGTACTTC; CDR3: CASRQGVAKNIQYF; V: TRBV28; J: TRBJ2-4; D: TRBD1; size: .
DNA: TGTGCCAGCAGTCCATTCCAAGAGACCCAGTACTTC; CDR3: CASSPFQETQYF; V: TRBV12-3/TRBV12-4; J: TRBJ2-5; D: .; size: .
DNA: TGTGCCAGCAGCCCCATCGAGCGTCAGAGCTCCTACAATGAGCAGTTCTTC; CDR3: CASSPIERQSSYNEQFF; V: TRBV4-2; J: TRBJ2-1; D: .; size: .
DNA: TGTGCCAGCAGCTTAGGGATTGGACAGGGCGCTGAAAAACTGTTTTTT; CDR3: CASSLGIGQGAEKLFF; V: TRBV7-9; J: TRBJ1-4; D: TRBD1; size: .
DNA: TGTGCCACCAGCAGAGGGGAGACAGGGCCCGATGAGCAGTTCTTC; CDR3: CATSRGETGPDEQFF; V: TRBV15; J: TRBJ2-1; D: TRBD1; size: .
DNA: TGTGCCAGCAGTCCACCGGCAGGGGCCTCCTACAATGAGCAGTTCTTC; CDR3: CASSPPAGASYNEQFF; V: TRBV6-6; J: TRBJ2-1; D: .; size: few
DNA: TGTGCCAGCAGGGCGGAGATTCTCACAGATACGCAGTATTTT; CDR3: CASRAEILTDTQYF; V: TRBV5-4; J: TRBJ2-3; D: .; size: .
DNA: TGTGCCAGTAGTCGACACGGGGGACTAGCGGGAGGGATAATCGGTGGTTCCTACAATGAGCAGTTCTTC; CDR3: CASSRHGGLAGGIIGGSYNEQFF; V: TRBV19; J: TRBJ2-1; D: TRBD2; size: .
DNA: TGTGCCAGCGGGAGGGGGAGCTCCTACAATGAGCAGTTCTTC; CDR3: CASGRGSSYNEQFF; V: TRBV6-5; J: TRBJ2-1; D: .; size: .
DNA: TGTGCCAGCAGTACCAATAGCGGGAGCGGGTTCTACGAGCAGTACTTC; CDR3: CASSTNSGSGFYEQYF; V: TRBV28; J: TRBJ2-7; D: TRBD2; size: .
DNA: TGTGCCATCAGTGAGTCGATTGGGGAGAGAGGCTACACCTTC; CDR3: CAISESIGERGYTF; V: TRBV10-3; J: TRBJ1-2; D: .; size: .
DNA: TGTGCCAGCACCTCCCGGGACAGACCCTACGAGCAGTACTTC; CDR3: CASTSRDRPYEQYF; V: TRBV27; J: TRBJ2-7; D: TRBD1; size: .
DNA: TGTGCCATCAGTGACAGGGGGCGCGATCAGCCCCAGCATTTT; CDR3: CAISDRGRDQPQHF; V: TRBV10-3; J: TRBJ1-5; D: TRBD1; size: .
DNA: TGCAGTGCTAGTTTAGGGGGGGACGCTCAGCCCCAGCATTTT; CDR3: CSASLGGDAQPQHF; V: TRBV20-1; J: TRBJ1-5; D: .; size: .
DNA: TGCGCCAGCAGCCAAGGGACGGTGGGGGGAATCGGCTACACCTTC; CDR3: CASSQGTVGGIGYTF; V: TRBV4-3; J: TRBJ1-2; D: .; size: .
DNA: TGTGCCAGCAGGAGTAGCGGGAGGGCAGATACGCAGTATTTT; CDR3: CASRSSGRADTQYF; V: TRBV6-5; J: TRBJ2-3; D: TRBD2; size: .
DNA: TGCGCCAGCAGCCAAGTTTGGCAGAAGAACACTGAAGCTTTCTTT; CDR3: CASSQVWQKNTEAFF; V: TRBV4-1; J: TRBJ1-1; D: .; size: .
DNA: TGTGCCAGCAGTTTATCGGGGCGGGAGACCCAGTACTTC; CDR3: CASSLSGRETQYF; V: TRBV27; J: TRBJ2-5; D: .; size: few
DNA: TGTGCCAGCAGCTGGGACAGAACGAGAAGTGGGAAACTGTTTTTT; CDR3: CASSWDRTRSGKLFF; V: TRBV11-2; J: TRBJ1-4; D: TRBD1; size: .
DNA: TGCGCCAGCAGCTTGGATTTCCTCGGTTCGGGGACCGGGGAGCTGTTTTTT; CDR3: CASSLDFLGSGTGELFF; V: TRBV5-1; J: TRBJ2-2; D: .; size: .
DNA: TGTGCCAGCAGTGAGTTAAGGGGGCATAGCAATCAGCCCCAGCATTTT; CDR3: CASSELRGHSNQPQHF; V: TRBV6-1; J: TRBJ1-5; D: TRBD1; size: .
DNA: TGTGCCAGCAGTTTAAGAGGGGGCCAGCGGCAGCCCCAGCATTTT; CDR3: CASSLRGGQRQPQHF; V: TRBV28; J: TRBJ1-5; D: TRBD1; size: .
DNA: TGTGCCAGTAGACCAGGACAGGGTGGTGGGGAGCTGTTTTTT; CDR3: CASRPGQGGGELFF; V: TRBV19; J: TRBJ2-2; D: TRBD1; size: .
DNA: TGTGCCAGTAGTCCAATGACAGCTACCTACGAGCAGTACTTC; CDR3: CASSPMTATYEQYF; V: TRBV19; J: TRBJ2-7; D: .; size: .
DNA: TGCGCCAGCTCCCAGGACAGTTATCAGCCCCAGCATTTT; CDR3: CASSQDSYQPQHF; V: TRBV5-1; J: TRBJ1-5; D: .; size: .
DNA: TGTGCCAGCAGCACTAGGGCCGGGACAGGTACGTTTGGCAATCAGCCCCAGCATTTT; CDR3: CASSTRAGTGTFGNQPQHF; V: TRBV21-1; J: TRBJ1-5; D: .; size: .
DNA: TGTGCCAGCAGCCTTTATCCGGGACTAGGGACCGGCGAGCAGTACTTC; CDR3: CASSLYPGLGTGEQYF; V: TRBV3-1/TRBV3-2; J: TRBJ2-7; D: TRBD2; size: .
DNA: TGTGCCAGCAACCCAGGGGGGACGGATGAAAAACTGTTTTTT; CDR3: CASNPGGTDEKLFF; V: TRBV6-5; J: TRBJ1-4; D: TRBD1; size: .
DNA: TGTGCCAGCAGTTACCTAGGTGGCTACACCTTC; CDR3: CASSYLGGYTF; V: TRBV6-5; J: TRBJ1-2; D: .; size: .
DNA: TGTGCCAGCAGCGCCGAACAGGGGCGATCACCCCTCCACTTT; CDR3: CASSAEQGRSPLHF; V: TRBV9; J: TRBJ1-6; D: TRBD1; size: .